This TCR beta chain was identified in a study of T cells after yellow fever vaccination. The wider study: Preparation of the low-cell-number fractions used SMART-Seq v4 Ultra Low Input. General study results and limits: Among all clonotypes, a small share was observed in both CD4 and CD8 compartments.

This CDR3 is 15 amino acids long. J was trimmed by 10 bases and V by 2 bases; bases with no gene match: 7. In germline, CDR1 is SGHRS, CDR2 YFSETQ. With respect to this clonotype: The target antigen is unknown.

Via MiXCR, TCRdb re-called the 5' RACE reads, giving one row per CDR3 protein. There are 300,000 to 400,000 distinct CDR3 sequences in the sample; 8% to 9.5% occur only once, and approximately 15% lies in the top ten. The TCR was taken from a man younger than 30 who received the YFV17D yellow fever vaccine. This specimen was PBMCs, taken around 45 days after the first yellow fever vaccination. The chain employs TRBV5-1 and TRBJ1-5, with TRBD1 matching 12 bases. The CDR3 coding sequence is TGCGCCAGCAGCTTTGGGACAGGGGGCCCCGAACCCCAGCATTTT. Protein product: CASSFGTGGPEPQHF.